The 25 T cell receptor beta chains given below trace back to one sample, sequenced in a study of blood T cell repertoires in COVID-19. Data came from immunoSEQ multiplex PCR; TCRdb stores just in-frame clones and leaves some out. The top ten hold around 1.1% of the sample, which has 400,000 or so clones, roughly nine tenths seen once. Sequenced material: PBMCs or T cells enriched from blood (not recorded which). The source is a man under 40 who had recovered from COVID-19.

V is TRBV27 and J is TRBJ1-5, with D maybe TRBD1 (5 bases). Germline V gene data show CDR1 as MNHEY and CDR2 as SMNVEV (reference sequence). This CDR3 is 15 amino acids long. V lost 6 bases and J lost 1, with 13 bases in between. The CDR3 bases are TGTGCCAGCAGGTCCTCGAGGACAAGCAATCAGCCCCAGCATTTT. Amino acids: CASRSSRTSNQPQHF.

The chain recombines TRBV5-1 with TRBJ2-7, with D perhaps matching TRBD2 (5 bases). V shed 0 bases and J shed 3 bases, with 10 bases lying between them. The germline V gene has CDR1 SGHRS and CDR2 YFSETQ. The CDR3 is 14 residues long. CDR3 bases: TGCGCCAGCAGCTTGGAGAGGACTGGCTACGAGCAGTACTTC. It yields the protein CASSLERTGYEQYF.

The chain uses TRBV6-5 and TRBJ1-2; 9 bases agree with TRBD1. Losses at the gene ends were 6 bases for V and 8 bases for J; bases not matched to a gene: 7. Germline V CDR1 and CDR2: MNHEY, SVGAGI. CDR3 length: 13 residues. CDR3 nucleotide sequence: TGTGCCAGCAGCGTTACAGGGGGCGCGGGCTACACCTTC. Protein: CASSVTGGAGYTF.

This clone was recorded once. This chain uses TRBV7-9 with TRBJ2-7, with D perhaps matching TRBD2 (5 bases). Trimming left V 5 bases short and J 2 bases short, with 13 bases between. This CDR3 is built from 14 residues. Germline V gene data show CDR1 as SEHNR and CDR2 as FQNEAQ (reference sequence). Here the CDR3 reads CASSRGKTAYEQYF. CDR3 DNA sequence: TGTGCCAGCAGCCGGGGAAAAACTGCCTACGAGCAGTACTTC. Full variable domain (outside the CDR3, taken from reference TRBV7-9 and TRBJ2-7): DTGVSQNPRHKITKRGQNVTFRCDPISEHNRLYWYRQTLGQGPEFLTYFQNEAQLEKSRLLSDRFSAERPKGSFSTLEIQRTEQGDSAMYLCASSRGKTAYEQYFGPGTRLTVT.

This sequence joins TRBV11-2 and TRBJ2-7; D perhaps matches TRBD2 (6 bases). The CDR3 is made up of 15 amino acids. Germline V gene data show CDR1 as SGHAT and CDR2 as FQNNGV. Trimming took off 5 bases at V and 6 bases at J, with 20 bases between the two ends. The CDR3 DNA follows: TGTGCCAGCAGCCCCCCGGATGTGTTGGGGGGCGAGCAGTACTTC. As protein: CASSPPDVLGGEQYF.

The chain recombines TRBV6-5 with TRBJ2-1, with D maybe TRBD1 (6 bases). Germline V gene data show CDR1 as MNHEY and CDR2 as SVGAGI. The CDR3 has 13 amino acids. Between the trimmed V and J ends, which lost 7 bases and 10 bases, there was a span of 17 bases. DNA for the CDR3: TGTGCCAGCACTAAAAGTGGACAGCACGAGCAGTTCTTC. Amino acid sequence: CASTKSGQHEQFF.

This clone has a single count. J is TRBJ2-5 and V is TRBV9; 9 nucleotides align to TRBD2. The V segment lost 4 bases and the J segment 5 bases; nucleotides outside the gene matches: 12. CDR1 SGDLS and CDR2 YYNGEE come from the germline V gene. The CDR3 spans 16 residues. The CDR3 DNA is TGTGCCAGCAGCATTAGTGAGCGGGAGGCAGGGGAGACCCAGTACTTC. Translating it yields CASSISEREAGETQYF. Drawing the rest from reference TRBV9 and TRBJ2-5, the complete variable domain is DSGVTQTPKHLITATGQRVTLRCSPRSGDLSVYWYQQSLDQGLQFLIQYYNGEERAKGNILERFSAQQFPDLHSELNLSSLELGDSALYFCASSISEREAGETQYFGPGTRLLVL.

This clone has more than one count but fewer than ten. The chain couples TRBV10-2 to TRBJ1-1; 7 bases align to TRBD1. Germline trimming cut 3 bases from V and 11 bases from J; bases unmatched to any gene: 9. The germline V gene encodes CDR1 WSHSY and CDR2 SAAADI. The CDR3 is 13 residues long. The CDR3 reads CASSELRGRLAFF. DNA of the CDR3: TGCGCCAGCAGTGAACTTAGGGGGCGGTTGGCTTTCTTT.

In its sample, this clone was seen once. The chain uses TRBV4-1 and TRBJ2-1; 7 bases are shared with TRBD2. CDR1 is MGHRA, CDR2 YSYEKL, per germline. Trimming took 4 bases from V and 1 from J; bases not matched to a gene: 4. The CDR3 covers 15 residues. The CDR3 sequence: CASSLERGSYNEQFF. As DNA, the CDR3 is TGCGCCAGCAGCCTAGAGCGGGGATCCTACAATGAGCAGTTCTTC.

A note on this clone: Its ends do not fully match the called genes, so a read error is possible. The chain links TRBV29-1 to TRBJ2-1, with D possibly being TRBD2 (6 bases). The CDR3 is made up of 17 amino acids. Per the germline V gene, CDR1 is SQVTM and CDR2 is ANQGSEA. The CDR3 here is CSVEGWNRDLSSNEQFF. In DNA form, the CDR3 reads TGCAGCGTTGAAGGCTGGAATCGGGACTTATCCTCCAATGAGCAGTTCTTC.

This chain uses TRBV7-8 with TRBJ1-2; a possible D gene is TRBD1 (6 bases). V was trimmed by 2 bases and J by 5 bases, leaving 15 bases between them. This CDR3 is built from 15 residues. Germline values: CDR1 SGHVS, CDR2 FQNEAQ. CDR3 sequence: CASSLTGSDLYGYTF. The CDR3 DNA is TGTGCCAGCAGCTTAACAGGGTCGGATCTATATGGCTACACCTTC.

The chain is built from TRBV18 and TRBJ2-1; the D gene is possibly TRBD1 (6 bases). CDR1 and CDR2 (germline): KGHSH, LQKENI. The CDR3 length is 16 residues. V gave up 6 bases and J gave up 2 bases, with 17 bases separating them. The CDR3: CASSPGARDTYNEQFF. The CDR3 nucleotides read TGTGCCAGCTCTCCTGGGGCCAGGGACACCTACAATGAGCAGTTCTTC.

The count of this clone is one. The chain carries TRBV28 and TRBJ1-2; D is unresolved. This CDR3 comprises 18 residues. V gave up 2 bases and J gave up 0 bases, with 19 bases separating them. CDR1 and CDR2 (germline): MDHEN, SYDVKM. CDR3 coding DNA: TGTGCCAGCAGTTTAGAGATTGCGGGTCGGCAAGCTAACTATGGCTACACCTTC. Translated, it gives CASSLEIAGRQANYGYTF.

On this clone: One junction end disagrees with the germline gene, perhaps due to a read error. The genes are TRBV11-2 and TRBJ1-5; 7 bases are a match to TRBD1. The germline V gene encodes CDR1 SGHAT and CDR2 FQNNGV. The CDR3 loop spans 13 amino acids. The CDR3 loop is CASSIDRDQPQHF. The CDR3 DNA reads TGTGCCAGCAGCATAGACAGGGATCAGCCCCAGCATTTT.

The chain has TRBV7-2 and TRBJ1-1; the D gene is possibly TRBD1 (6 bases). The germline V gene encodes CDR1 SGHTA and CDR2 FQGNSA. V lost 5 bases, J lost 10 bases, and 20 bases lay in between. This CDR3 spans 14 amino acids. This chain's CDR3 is CASSIYRDDGIAFF. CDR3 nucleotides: TGTGCCAGCAGCATATACAGGGACGACGGGATAGCTTTCTTT.

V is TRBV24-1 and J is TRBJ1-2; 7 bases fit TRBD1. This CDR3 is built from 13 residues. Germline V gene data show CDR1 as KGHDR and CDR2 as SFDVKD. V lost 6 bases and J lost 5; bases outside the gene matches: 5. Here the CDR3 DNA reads TGTGCCACCAGTAAGGACAGGAGTTATGGCTACACCTTC. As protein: CATSKDRSYGYTF.

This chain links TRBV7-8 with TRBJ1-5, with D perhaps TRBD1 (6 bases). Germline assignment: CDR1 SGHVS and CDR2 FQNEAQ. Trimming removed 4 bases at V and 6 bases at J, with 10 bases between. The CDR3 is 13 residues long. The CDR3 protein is CASSYRETQPQHF. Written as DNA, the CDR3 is TGTGCCAGCAGCTACAGGGAAACTCAGCCCCAGCATTTT.

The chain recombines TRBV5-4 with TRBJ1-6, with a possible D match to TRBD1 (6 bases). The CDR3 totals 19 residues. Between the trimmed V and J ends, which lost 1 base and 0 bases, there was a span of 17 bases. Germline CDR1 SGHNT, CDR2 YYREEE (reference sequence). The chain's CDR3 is CASSLILQGKSSYNSPLHF. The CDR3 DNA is TGTGCCAGCAGCTTGATTCTCCAGGGGAAGAGCTCCTATAATTCACCCCTCCACTTT.

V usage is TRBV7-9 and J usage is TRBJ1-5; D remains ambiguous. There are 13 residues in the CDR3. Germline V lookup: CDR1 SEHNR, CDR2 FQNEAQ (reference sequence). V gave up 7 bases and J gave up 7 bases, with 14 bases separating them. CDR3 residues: CASTLGGEQPQHF. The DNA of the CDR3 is TGTGCCAGCACGCTAGGCGGGGAACAGCCCCAGCATTTT.

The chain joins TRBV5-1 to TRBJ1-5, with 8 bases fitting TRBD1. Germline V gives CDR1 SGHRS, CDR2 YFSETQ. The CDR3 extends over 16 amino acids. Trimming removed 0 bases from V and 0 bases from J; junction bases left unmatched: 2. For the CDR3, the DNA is TGCGCCAGCAGCTTGGGGGACAGGTATAGCAATCAGCCCCAGCATTTT. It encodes CASSLGDRYSNQPQHF.

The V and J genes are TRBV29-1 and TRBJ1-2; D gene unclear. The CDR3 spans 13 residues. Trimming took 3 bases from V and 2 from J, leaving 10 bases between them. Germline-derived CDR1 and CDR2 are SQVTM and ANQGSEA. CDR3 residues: CSVDGRPNYGYTF. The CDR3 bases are TGCAGCGTTGATGGCAGGCCGAACTATGGCTACACCTTC.

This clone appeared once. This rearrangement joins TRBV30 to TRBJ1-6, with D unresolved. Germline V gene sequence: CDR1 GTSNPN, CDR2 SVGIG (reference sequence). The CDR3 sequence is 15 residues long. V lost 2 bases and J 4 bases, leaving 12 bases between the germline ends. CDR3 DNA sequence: TGTGCCTGGAGTCTGTTAGAGTCGTATAATTCACCCCTCCACTTT. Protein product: CAWSLLESYNSPLHF.

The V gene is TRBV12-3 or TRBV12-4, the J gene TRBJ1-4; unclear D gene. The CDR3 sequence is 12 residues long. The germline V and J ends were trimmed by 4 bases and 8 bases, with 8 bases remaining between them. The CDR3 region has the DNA TGTGCCAGCAGTTCCCCCCGGGAAAAACTGTTTTTT. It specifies CASSSPREKLFF.

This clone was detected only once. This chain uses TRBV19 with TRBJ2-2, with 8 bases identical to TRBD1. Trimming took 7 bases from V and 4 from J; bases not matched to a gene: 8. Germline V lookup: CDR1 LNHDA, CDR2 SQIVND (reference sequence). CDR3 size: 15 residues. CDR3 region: CASTSDRDLTGELFF. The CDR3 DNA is TGTGCCAGTACCTCGGACAGGGACCTCACCGGGGAGCTGTTTTTT. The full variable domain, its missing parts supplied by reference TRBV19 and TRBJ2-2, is DGGITQSPKYLFRKEGQNVTLSCEQNLNHDAMYWYRQDPGQGLRLIYYSQIVNDFQKGDIAEGYSVSREKKESFPLTVTSAQKNPTAFYLCASTSDRDLTGELFFGEGSRLTVL.

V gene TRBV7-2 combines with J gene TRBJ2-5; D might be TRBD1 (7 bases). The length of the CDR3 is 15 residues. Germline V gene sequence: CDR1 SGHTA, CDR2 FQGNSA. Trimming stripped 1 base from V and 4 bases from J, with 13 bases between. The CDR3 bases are TGTGCCAGCAGCTTAGTGAACAGGGGAGGAGAGACCCAGTACTTC. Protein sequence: CASSLVNRGGETQYF.